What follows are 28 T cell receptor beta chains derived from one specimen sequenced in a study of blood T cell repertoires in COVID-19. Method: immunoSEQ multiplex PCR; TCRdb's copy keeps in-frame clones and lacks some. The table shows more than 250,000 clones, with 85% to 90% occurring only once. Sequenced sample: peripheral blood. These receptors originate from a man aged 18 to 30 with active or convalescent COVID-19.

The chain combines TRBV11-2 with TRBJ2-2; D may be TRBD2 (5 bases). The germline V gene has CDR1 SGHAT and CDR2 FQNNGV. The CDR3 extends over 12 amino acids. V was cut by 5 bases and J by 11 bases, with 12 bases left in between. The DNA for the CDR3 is TGTGCCAGCAGCCCCCTAGCTCGTGAGCTGTTTTTT. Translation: CASSPLARELFF.

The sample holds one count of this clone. The CDR3 is CASSDGLAGGVYNEQFF. CDR3 nucleotides: TGTGCCAGCAGTGACGGACTAGCGGGGGGTGTTTACAATGAGCAGTTCTTC. V gene TRBV27 combines with J gene TRBJ2-1, with 14 bases fitting TRBD2. Losses at the gene ends were 5 bases for V and 4 bases for J; bases not matched to a gene: 7. The CDR3 runs 17 residues. The germline CDR1 and CDR2 sequences are MNHEY and SMNVEV (reference sequence).

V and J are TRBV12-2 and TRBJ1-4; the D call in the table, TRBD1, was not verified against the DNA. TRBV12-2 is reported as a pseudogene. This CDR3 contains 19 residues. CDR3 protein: CASRLTYGQGKATNEKLFF. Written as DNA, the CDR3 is TGTGCAAGTCGCTTAACATACGGACAGGGAAAGGCAACTAATGAAAAACTGTTTTTT.

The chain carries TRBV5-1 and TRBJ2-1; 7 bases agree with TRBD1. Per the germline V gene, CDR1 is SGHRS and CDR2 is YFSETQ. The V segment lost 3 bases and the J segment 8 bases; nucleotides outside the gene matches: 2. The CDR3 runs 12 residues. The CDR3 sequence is CASSSTGHEQFF. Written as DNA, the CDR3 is TGCGCCAGCAGCTCGACAGGGCATGAGCAGTTCTTC.

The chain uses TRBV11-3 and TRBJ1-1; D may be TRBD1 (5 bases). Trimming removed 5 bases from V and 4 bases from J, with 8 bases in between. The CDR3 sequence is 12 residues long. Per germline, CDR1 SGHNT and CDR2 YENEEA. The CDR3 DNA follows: TGTGCCAGCAGCGCGCAGGGCACTGAAGCTTTCTTT. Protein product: CASSAQGTEAFF.

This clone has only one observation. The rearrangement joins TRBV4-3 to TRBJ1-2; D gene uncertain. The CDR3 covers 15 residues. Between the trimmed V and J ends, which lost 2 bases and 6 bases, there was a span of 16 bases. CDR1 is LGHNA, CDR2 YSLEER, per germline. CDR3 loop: CASSQKDGSRNGYTF. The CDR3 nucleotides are TGCGCCAGCAGCCAAAAAGATGGGTCGAGGAATGGCTACACCTTC.

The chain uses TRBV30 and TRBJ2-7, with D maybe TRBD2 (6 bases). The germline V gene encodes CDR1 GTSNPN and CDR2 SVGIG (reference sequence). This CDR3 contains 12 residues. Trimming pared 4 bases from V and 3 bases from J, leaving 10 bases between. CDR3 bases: TGTGCCTGGACGACTAGAAACTACGAGCAGTACTTC. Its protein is CAWTTRNYEQYF. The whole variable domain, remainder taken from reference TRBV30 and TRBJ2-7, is SQTIHQWPATLVQPVGSPLSLECTVEGTSNPNLYWYRQAAGRGLQLLFYSVGIGQISSEVPQNLSASRPQDRQFILSSKKLLLSDSGFYLCAWTTRNYEQYFGPGTRLTVT.

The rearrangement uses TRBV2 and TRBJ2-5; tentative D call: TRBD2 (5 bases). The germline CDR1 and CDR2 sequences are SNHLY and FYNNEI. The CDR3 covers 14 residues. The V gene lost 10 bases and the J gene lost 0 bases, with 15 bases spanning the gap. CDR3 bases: TGTGCCACCAGCGCTAGGACTGACCAAGAGACCCAGTACTTC. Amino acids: CATSARTDQETQYF.

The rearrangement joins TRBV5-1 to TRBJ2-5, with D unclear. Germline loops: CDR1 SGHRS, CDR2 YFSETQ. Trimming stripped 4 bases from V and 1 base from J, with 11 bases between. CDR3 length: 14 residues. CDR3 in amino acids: CASSPLLVQETQYF. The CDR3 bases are TGCGCCAGCAGCCCCTTATTAGTCCAAGAGACCCAGTACTTC. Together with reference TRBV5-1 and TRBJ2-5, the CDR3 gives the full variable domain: KAGVTQTPRYLIKTRGQQVTLSCSPISGHRSVSWYQQTPGQGLQFLFEYFSETQRNKGNFPGRFSGRQFSNSRSEMNVSTLELGDSALYLCASSPLLVQETQYFGPGTRLLVL.

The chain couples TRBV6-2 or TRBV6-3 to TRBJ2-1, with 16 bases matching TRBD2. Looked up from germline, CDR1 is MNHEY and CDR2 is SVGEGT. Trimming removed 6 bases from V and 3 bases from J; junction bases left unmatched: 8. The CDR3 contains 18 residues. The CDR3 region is CASSPGTSGRANYNEQFF. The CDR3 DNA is TGTGCCAGCAGCCCCGGGACTAGCGGGAGGGCCAACTACAATGAGCAGTTCTTC.

The CDR3 is CASSFGYTGELFF. DNA of the CDR3: TGTGCCAGCAGTTTCGGGTACACCGGGGAGCTGTTTTTT. J is TRBJ2-2 and V is TRBV27; the D is unclear. CDR1 and CDR2 from the germline V gene are MNHEY and SMNVEV (reference sequence). The length of the CDR3 is 13 residues. Trimming stripped 3 bases from V and 3 bases from J, with 5 bases between.

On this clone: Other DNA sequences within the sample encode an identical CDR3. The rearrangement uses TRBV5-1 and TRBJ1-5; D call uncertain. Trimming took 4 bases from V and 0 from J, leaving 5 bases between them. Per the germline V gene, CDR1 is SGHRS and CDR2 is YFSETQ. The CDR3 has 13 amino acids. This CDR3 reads CASSLDSNQPQHF. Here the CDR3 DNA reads TGCGCCAGCAGCCTAGATAGCAATCAGCCCCAGCATTTT.

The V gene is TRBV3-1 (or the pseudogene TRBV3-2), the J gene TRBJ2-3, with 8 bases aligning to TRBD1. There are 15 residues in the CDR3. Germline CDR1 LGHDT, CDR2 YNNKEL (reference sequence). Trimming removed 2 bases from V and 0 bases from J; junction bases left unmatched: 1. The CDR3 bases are TGTGCCAGCAGCCAACGGACAGGGAGCACAGATACGCAGTATTTT. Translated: CASSQRTGSTDTQYF.

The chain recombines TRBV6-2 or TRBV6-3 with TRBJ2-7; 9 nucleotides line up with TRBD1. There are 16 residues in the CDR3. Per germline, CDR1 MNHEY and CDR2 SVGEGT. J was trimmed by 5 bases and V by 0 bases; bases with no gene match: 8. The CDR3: CASSYSPGQGINEQYF. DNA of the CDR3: TGTGCCAGCAGTTACTCGCCGGGACAGGGAATCAACGAGCAGTACTTC.

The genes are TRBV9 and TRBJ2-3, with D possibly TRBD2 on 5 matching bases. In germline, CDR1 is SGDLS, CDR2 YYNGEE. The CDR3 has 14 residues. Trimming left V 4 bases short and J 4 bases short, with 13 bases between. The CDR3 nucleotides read TGTGCCAGCAGCCCGGGGAGCGCGGCAGATACGCAGTATTTT. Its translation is CASSPGSAADTQYF.

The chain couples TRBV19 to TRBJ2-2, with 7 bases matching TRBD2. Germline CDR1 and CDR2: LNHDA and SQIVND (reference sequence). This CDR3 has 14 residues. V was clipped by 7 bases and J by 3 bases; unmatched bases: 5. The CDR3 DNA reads TGTGCCAGTACACGGGGGGTTGACACCGGGGAGCTGTTTTTT. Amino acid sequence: CASTRGVDTGELFF. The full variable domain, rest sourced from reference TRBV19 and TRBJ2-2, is DGGITQSPKYLFRKEGQNVTLSCEQNLNHDAMYWYRQDPGQGLRLIYYSQIVNDFQKGDIAEGYSVSREKKESFPLTVTSAQKNPTAFYLCASTRGVDTGELFFGEGSRLTVL.

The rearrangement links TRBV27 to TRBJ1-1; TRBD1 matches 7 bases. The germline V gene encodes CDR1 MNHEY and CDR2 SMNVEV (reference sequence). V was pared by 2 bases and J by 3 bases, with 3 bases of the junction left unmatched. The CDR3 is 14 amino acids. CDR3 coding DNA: TGTGCCAGCAGTTTAGGAGGGGGCTACACTGAAGCTTTCTTT. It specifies CASSLGGGYTEAFF.

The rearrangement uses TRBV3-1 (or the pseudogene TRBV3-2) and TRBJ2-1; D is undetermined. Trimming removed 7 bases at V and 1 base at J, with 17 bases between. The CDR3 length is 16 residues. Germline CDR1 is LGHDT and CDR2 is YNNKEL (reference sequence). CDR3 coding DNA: TGTGCCAGCACCCCCGGTCAGGCGCTATCCTACAATGAGCAGTTCTTC. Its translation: CASTPGQALSYNEQFF.

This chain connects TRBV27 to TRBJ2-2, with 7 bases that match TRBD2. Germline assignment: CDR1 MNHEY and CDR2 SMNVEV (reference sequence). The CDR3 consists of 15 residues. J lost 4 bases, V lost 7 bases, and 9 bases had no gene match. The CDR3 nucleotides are TGTGCCAGCACCTCTCAAAGCGGGATCACCGGGGAGCTGTTTTTT. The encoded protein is CASTSQSGITGELFF.

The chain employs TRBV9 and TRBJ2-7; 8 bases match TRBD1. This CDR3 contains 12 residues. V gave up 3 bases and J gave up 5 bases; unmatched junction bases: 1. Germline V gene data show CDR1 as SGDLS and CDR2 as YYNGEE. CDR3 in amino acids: CASSGTGNEQYF. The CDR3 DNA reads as TGTGCCAGCAGCGGGACAGGGAACGAGCAGTACTTC.

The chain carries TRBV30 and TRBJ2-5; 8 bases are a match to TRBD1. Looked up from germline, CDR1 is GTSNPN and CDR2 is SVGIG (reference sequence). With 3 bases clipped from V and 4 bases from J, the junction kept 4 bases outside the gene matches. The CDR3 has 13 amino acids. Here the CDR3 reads CAWRRTGLETQYF. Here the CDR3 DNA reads TGTGCCTGGAGAAGGACAGGGTTAGAGACCCAGTACTTC.

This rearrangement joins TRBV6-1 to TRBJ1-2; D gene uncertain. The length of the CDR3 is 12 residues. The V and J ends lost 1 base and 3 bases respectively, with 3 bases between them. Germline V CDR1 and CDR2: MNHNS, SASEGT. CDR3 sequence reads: CASSEVDYGYTF. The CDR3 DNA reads TGTGCCAGCAGTGAAGTAGACTATGGCTACACCTTC.

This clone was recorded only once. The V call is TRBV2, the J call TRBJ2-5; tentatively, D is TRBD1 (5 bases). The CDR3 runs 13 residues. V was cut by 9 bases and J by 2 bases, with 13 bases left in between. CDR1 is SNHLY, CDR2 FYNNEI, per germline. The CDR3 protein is CASRRTSQETQYF. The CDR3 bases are TGTGCCAGTCGAAGGACATCTCAAGAGACCCAGTACTTC.

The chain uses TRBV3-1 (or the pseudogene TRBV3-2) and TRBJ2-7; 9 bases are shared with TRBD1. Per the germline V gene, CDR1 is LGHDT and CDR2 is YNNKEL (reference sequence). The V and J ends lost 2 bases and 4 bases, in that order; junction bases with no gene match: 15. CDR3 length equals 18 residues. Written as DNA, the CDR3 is TGTGCCAGCAGCCAACATCCAACTTCGGGACAGGGAATTTACGAGCAGTACTTC. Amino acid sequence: CASSQHPTSGQGIYEQYF.

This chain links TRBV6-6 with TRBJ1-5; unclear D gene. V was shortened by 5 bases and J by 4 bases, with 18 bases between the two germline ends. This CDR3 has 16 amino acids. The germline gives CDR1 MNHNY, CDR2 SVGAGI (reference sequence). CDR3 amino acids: CASSPPPDRGNQPQHF. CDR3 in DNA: TGTGCCAGCAGTCCCCCACCCGACCGGGGTAATCAGCCCCAGCATTTT.

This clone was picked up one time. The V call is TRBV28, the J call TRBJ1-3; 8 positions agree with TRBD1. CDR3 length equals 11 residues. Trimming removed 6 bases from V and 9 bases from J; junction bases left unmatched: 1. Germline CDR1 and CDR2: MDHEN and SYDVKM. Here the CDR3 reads CASRTGGTIYF. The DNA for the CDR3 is TGTGCCAGCAGAACAGGGGGCACCATATATTTT.

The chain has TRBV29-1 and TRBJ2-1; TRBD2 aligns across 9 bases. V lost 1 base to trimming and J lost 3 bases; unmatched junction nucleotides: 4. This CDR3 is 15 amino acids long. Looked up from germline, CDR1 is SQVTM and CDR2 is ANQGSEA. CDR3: CSVEGGRGVYNEQFF. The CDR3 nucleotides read TGCAGCGTTGAAGGCGGGAGGGGAGTCTACAATGAGCAGTTCTTC.

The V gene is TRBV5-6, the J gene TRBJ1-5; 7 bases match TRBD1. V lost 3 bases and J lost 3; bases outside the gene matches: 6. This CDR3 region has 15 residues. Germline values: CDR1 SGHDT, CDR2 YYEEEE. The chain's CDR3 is CASSSGTAPNQPQHF. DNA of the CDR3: TGTGCCAGCAGCTCCGGGACAGCCCCCAATCAGCCCCAGCATTTT.